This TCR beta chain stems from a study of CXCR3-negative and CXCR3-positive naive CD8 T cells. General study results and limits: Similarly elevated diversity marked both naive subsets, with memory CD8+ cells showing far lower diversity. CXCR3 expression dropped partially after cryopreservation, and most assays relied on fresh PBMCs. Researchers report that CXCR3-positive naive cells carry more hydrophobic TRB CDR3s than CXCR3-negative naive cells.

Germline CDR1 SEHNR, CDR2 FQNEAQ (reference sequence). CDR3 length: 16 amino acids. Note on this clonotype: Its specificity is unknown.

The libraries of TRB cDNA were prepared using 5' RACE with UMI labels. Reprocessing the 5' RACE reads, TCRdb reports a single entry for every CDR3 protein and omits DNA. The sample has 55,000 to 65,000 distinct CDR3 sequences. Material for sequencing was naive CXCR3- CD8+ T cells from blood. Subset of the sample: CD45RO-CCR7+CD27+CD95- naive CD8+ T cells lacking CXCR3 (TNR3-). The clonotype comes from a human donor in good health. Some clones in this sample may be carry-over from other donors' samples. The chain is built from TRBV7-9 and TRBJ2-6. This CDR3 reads CASSLAQATGANVLTF.